This T cell receptor (beta chain) comes out of a study of cytomegalovirus exposure and HLA in healthy donors. Looking at the study overall: The Caucasian-associated ancestry cluster contained about four fifths of the 398 genotyped donors.

Of note for this clone: Its specificity is not known.

This CDR3 spans 14 amino acids. V gave up 3 bases and J gave up 5 bases, with 14 bases separating them. Germline V gene sequence: CDR1 KGHSY, CDR2 FQNENV. PCR was performed using 60 Vbeta and 13 Jbeta primers. How the authors handled the data: A later analysis counted about 80 million unique TCR beta chains, roughly 11 million shared. Clones were read by immunoSEQ multiplex PCR, and TCRdb kept only the in-frame ones, dropping some. The V and J calls and clone size come from that table; D and trimming were worked out from the DNA. The repertoire includes about 100,000 clones, around 57% of them detected once, and about 4.5% sits in the top ten. Overall study results and limits: Researchers reported in a later analysis that common viral pathogens appeared linked to several top clusters. According to the study, 180 or so TCR beta chains were cytomegalovirus-associated.

Sample: PBMCs. This rearrangement joins TRBV16 to TRBJ2-7; no definite D call. The source is a human donor in good health. The CDR3 nucleotides read TGTGCCAGCAGCCACCCAAATAGTCGCGACGAGCAGTACTTC. This encodes CASSHPNSRDEQYF. Based on the CDR3 plus reference TRBV16 and TRBJ2-7, the full variable domain is GEEVAQTPKHLVRGEGQKAKLYCAPIKGHSYVFWYQQVLKNEFKFLISFQNENVFDETGMPKERFSAKCLPNSPCSLEIQATKLEDSAVYFCASSHPNSRDEQYFGPGTRLTVT.